The 14 T cell receptor beta chains in this list originate from one sample, sequenced in a study of STAT5B mutations in CD4+ large granular lymphocyte leukemia. Sequencing used immunoSEQ multiplex PCR; TCRdb keeps in-frame clones, though not all of them. Of about 34,000 clones listed, roughly four fifths are singletons. What was sequenced was CD4+ T cells from blood buffy coats. These receptors originate from a human donor in good health.

The chain uses TRBV11-2 and TRBJ1-1; 9 nucleotides align to TRBD1. The CDR3 loop spans 13 amino acids. Germline V gene sequence: CDR1 SGHAT, CDR2 FQNNGV. V lost 5 bases to trimming and J lost 6 bases; unmatched junction nucleotides: 4. The CDR3 DNA is TGTGCCAGCAGCCGGGACAGGGTCCCTGAAGCTTTCTTT. Translated, it gives CASSRDRVPEAFF.

This rearrangement joins TRBV11-2 to TRBJ1-2; D call uncertain. Looked up from germline, CDR1 is SGHAT and CDR2 is FQNNGV. V was trimmed by 4 bases and J by 7 bases, leaving 7 bases between them. The CDR3 consists of 11 residues. CDR3 sequence reads: CASSSDFGYTF. CDR3 DNA: TGTGCCAGCAGCTCAGACTTTGGCTACACCTTC.

This clone showed up just once. The V gene is TRBV6-5, the J gene TRBJ2-1; D unresolved. The CDR3 sequence is 14 residues long. Trimming left V 7 bases short and J 0 bases short, with 10 bases between. Looked up from germline, CDR1 is MNHEY and CDR2 is SVGAGI. CDR3 bases: TGTGCCAGCAAAATCGGGCGCTCCTACAATGAGCAGTTCTTC. Translating gives CASKIGRSYNEQFF.

The chain has TRBV10-3 and TRBJ2-3, with TRBD1 as a possible D gene (5 bases). Looked up from germline, CDR1 is ENHRY and CDR2 is SYGVKD. Trimming left V 4 bases short and J 1 base short, with 12 bases between. The CDR3 loop spans 15 amino acids. CDR3 loop: CAISGPGIGTDTQYF. CDR3 bases: TGTGCCATCAGTGGACCAGGGATTGGCACAGATACGCAGTATTTT.

V is TRBV6-4 and J is TRBJ2-7, with TRBD2 matching 7 bases. Germline CDR1 reads MRHNA; CDR2 reads SNTAGT. After removal of 6 bases from V and 1 base from J, the junction contained 6 bases not matched to a gene. There are 14 residues in the CDR3. CDR3 nucleotide sequence: TGTGCCAGCAGCCTAGCGGTGGGGTCCTACGAGCAGTACTTC. Protein: CASSLAVGSYEQYF.

V gene TRBV29-1 combines with J gene TRBJ2-1; 16 bases line up with TRBD2. The CDR3 is 14 residues long. In germline, CDR1 is SQVTM, CDR2 ANQGSEA. With V trimmed by 6 bases and J by 10 bases, 6 bases remained unmatched. The chain's CDR3 is CSVTGTSGRGEQFF. The CDR3 DNA reads TGCAGCGTGACCGGGACTAGCGGGAGGGGGGAGCAGTTCTTC.

V usage is TRBV5-4 and J usage is TRBJ1-6; a weak D match, TRBD1 (5 bases). Per the germline V gene, CDR1 is SGHNT and CDR2 is YYREEE (reference sequence). The CDR3 extends over 15 amino acids. The V end lost 2 bases, the J end lost 7 bases, and 13 bases lay between the germline ends. The DNA for the CDR3 is TGTGCCAGCAGCTTATCAGGTCAGGGAAATTCACCCCTCCACTTT. Translation gives CASSLSGQGNSPLHF.

This clone was detected only a few times. V and J are TRBV10-3 and TRBJ2-7, with D possibly matching TRBD1 (6 bases). The CDR3 contains 14 residues. Germline values: CDR1 ENHRY, CDR2 SYGVKD. V was trimmed by 6 bases and J by 2 bases, leaving 14 bases between them. CDR3: CAISRSRDTYEQYF. CDR3 coding DNA: TGTGCCATCAGCAGATCCCGGGACACCTACGAGCAGTACTTC.

This chain connects TRBV2 to TRBJ1-3, with 11 bases aligning to TRBD1. This CDR3 comprises 16 residues. Germline CDR1 is SNHLY and CDR2 is FYNNEI. Germline trimming cut 8 bases from V and 4 bases from J; bases unmatched to any gene: 10. CDR3 sequence: CASAPDRGPSGNTIYF. CDR3 DNA sequence: TGTGCCAGCGCCCCGGACAGGGGGCCGTCAGGAAACACCATATATTTT. Full variable domain (missing parts from reference TRBV2 and TRBJ1-3): EPEVTQTPSHQVTQMGQEVILRCVPISNHLYFYWYRQILGQKVEFLVSFYNNEISEKSEIFDDQFSVERPDGSNFTLKIRSTKLEDSAMYFCASAPDRGPSGNTIYFGEGSWLTVV.

This clone occurred a few times. The J gene is TRBJ1-2, the V gene TRBV5-8; D is unclear. CDR3 length: 12 amino acids. Trimming removed 0 bases at V and 10 bases at J, with 10 bases between. Germline loops: CDR1 SGHTS, CDR2 YDEGEE. CDR3 amino acids: CASSLGSKDYTF. In nucleotides, the CDR3 is TGTGCCAGCAGCTTGGGCAGTAAGGACTACACCTTC.

The chain recombines TRBV12-5 with TRBJ2-7; D possibly corresponds to TRBD2 (6 bases). This CDR3 has 13 residues. Germline CDR1 is LGHNT and CDR2 is FRNRAP. V was shortened by 7 bases and J by 7 bases, with 17 bases between the two germline ends. The CDR3 nucleotides read TGTGCTAGTGAGGCCGGGAGTCGGGATGAGCAGTACTTC. It is translated as CASEAGSRDEQYF.

The rearrangement links TRBV10-3 to TRBJ1-1; 7 nucleotides align to TRBD1. Germline CDR1 and CDR2: ENHRY and SYGVKD. V was clipped by 10 bases and J by 1 base; unmatched bases: 3. The CDR3 consists of 12 residues. DNA for the CDR3: TGTGCCAGTCACAGGGGGAACACTGAAGCTTTCTTT. It codes for CASHRGNTEAFF.

V usage is TRBV6-6 and J usage is TRBJ1-5, with D possibly matching TRBD1 (5 bases). Per germline, CDR1 MNHNY and CDR2 SVGAGI (reference sequence). V was cut by 5 bases and J by 1 base, with 12 bases left in between. The CDR3 totals 15 residues. The CDR3 coding sequence is TGTGCCAGCAGTAGGGACGGCACGAGCAATCAGCCCCAGCATTTT. Residues: CASSRDGTSNQPQHF.

This clone appeared a single time. The rearrangement joins TRBV10-3 to TRBJ2-1; 9 bases are shared with TRBD2. Germline loops: CDR1 ENHRY, CDR2 SYGVKD. V shed 4 bases, J shed 8 bases, and the junction held 6 bases outside the gene matches. This CDR3 is 14 amino acids long. Written as DNA, the CDR3 is TGTGCCATCAGTGGAAGGACTAGCGTCGATGAGCAGTTCTTC. Protein sequence: CAISGRTSVDEQFF.